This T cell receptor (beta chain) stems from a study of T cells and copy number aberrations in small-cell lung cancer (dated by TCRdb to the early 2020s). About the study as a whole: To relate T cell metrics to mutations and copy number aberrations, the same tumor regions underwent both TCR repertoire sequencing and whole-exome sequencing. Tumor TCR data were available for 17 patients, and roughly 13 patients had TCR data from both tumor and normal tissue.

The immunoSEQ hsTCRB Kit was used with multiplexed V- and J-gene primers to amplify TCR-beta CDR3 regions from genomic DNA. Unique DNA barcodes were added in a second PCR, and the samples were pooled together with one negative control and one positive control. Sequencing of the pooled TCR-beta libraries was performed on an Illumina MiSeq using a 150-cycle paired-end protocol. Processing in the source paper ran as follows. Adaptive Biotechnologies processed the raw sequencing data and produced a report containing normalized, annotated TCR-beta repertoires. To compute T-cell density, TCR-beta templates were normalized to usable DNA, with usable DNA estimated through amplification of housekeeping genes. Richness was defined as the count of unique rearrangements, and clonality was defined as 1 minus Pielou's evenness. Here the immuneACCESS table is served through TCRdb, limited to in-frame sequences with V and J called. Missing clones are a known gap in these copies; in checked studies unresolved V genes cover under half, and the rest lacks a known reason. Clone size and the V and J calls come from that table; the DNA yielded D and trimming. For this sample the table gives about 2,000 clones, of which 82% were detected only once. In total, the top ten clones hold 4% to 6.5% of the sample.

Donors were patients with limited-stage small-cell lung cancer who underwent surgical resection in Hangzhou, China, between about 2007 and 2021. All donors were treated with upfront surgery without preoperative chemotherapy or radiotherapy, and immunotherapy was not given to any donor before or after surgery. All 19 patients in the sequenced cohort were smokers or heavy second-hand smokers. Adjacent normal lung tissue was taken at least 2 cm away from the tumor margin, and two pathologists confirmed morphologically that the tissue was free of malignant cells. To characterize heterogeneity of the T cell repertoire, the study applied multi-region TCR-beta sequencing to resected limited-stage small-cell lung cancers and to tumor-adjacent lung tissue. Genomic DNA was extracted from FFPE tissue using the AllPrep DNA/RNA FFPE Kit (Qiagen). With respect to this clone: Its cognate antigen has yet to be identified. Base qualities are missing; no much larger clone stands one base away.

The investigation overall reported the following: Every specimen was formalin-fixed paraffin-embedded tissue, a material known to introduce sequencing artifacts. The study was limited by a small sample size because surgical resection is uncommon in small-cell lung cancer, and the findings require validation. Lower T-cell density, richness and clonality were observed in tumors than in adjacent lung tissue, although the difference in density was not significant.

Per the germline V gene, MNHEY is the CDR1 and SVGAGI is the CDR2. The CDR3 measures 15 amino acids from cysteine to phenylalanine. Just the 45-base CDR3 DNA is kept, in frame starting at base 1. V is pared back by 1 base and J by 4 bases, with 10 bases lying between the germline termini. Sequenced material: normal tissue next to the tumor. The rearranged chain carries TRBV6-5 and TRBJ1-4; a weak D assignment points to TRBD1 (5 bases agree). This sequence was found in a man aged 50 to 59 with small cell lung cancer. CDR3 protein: CASSYWPGLNEKLFF. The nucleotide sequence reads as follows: TGTGCCAGCAGTTACTGGCCAGGGCTTAATGAAAAACTGTTTTTT.